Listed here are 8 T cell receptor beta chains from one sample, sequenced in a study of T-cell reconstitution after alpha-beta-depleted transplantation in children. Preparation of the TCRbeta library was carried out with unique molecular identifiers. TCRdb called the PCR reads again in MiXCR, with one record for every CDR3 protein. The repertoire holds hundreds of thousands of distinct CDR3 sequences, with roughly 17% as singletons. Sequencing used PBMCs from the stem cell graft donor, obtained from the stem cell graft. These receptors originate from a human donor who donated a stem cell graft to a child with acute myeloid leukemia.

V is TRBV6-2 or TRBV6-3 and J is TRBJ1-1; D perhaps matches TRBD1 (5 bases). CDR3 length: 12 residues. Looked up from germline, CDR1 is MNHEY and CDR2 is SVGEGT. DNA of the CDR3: TGTGGGGTAGGGGACGTACCGACCAAAGCTTTCTTT. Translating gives CGVGDVPTKAFF.

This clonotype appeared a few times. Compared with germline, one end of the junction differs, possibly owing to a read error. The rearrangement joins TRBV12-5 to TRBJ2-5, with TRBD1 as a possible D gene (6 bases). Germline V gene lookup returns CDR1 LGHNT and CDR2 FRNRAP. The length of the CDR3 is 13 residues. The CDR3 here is CASGWDNQETQYF. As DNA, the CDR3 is TGTGCTAGTGGTTGGGACAACCAGGAGACCCAGTACTTC.

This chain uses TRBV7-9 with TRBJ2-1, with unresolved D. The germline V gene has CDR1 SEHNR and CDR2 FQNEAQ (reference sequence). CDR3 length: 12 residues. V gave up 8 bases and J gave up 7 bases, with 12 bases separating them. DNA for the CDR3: TGTGCCAGCTCGGCGGTGGAGAATGAGCAGTTCTTC. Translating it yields CASSAVENEQFF.

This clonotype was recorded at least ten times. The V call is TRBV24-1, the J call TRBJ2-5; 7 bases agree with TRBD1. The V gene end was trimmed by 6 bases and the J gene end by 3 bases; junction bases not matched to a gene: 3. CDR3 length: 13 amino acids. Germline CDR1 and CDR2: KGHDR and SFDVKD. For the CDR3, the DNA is TGTGCCACCAGTCCCGGGACAGAAGAGACCCAGTACTTC. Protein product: CATSPGTEETQYF.

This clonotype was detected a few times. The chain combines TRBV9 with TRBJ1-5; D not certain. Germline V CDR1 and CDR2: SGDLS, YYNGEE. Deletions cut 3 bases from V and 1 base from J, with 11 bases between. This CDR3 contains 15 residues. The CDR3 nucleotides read TGTGCCAGCAGCGGAGGCGGAGGAAGCAATCAGCCCCAGCATTTT. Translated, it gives CASSGGGGSNQPQHF.

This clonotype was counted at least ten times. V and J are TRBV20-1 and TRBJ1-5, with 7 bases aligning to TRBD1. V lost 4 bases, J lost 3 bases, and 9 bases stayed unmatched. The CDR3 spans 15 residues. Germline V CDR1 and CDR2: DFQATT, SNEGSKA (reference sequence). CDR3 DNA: TGCAGTGCTATCCCGACAGGGTTGAACAATCAGCCCCAGCATTTT. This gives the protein CSAIPTGLNNQPQHF.

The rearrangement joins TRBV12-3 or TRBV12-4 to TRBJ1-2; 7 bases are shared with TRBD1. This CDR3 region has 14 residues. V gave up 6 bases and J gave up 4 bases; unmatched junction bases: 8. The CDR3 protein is CASRLQGNLYGYTF. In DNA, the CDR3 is TGTGCCAGCAGACTACAGGGGAATCTCTATGGCTACACCTTC.

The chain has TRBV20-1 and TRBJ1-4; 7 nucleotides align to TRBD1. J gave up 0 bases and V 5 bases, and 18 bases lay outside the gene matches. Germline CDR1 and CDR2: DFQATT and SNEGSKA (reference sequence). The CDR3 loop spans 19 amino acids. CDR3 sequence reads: CSAPTDRDSKIATNEKLFF. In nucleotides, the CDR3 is TGCAGTGCTCCTACTGACCGGGACAGCAAGATAGCAACTAATGAAAAACTGTTTTTT.